A single sample is the source of the 4 T cell receptor beta chains below, sequenced in a study of blood T cell repertoires in COVID-19. Generated by immunoSEQ multiplex PCR, the TCRdb table keeps only in-frame clones and is missing some. The sample lists approximately 29,000 clones; approximately 84% were seen once. The sample consisted of peripheral blood. The source is a woman aged 55-75 years with acute or convalescent COVID-19.

The V and J genes are TRBV18 and TRBJ2-7, with D possibly TRBD1 on 6 matching bases. This CDR3 comprises 14 residues. The germline V gene encodes CDR1 KGHSH and CDR2 LQKENI. The germline V and J ends were trimmed by 4 bases and 0 bases, with 10 bases remaining between them. In nucleotides, the CDR3 is TGTGCCAGCTCACGAGGGGACACCTCCTACGAGCAGTACTTC. Translation gives CASSRGDTSYEQYF.

This clone has a handful of counts. The chain has TRBV20-1 and TRBJ2-5, with D perhaps matching TRBD2 (5 bases). Germline CDR1 reads DFQATT; CDR2 reads SNEGSKA (reference sequence). Trimming left V 5 bases short and J 5 bases short, with 9 bases between. The CDR3 has 11 amino acids. For the CDR3, the DNA is TGCAGTGCTCTAGCATGGGAGACCCAGTACTTC. Protein product: CSALAWETQYF.

V and J are TRBV19 and TRBJ2-6, with 9 nucleotides matching TRBD1. The CDR3 runs 17 residues. V was clipped by 6 bases and J by 1 base; unmatched bases: 7. CDR1 and CDR2 (germline): LNHDA, SQIVND (reference sequence). The CDR3 is CASRQGQGSSGANVLTF. DNA for the CDR3: TGTGCCAGTAGGCAGGGACAGGGTAGTTCTGGGGCCAACGTCCTGACTTTC.

This chain joins TRBV7-8 and TRBJ1-5, with 8 bases fitting TRBD1. CDR1 is SGHVS and CDR2 is FQNEAQ in the germline V gene. The junction had 8 bases not matched to a gene; V was cut back by 5 bases and J by 11 bases. This CDR3 is 13 amino acids long. CDR3 loop: CASSRQGQEAQHF. The CDR3 nucleotides read TGTGCCAGCAGCCGACAGGGGCAGGAAGCCCAGCATTTT.